A single sample gave rise to the 30 T cell receptor beta chains below, sequenced in a study of T cells after posttransplantation cyclophosphamide. Sequenced by immunoSEQ multiplex PCR; TCRdb stores in-frame clones only, minus some. The sample includes some 7,300 clones, around 84% of them seen just once. A marrow graft followed busulfan-fludarabine conditioning, with cyclophosphamide on days +3 and +4. Sequencing used PBMCs, obtained after allogeneic stem cell transplant with posttransplant cyclophosphamide. All receptors derive from a female patient aged 50-59 years who received an allogeneic stem cell transplant from a related donor, was CMV-positive, and had no GVHD. Some T cells could come from the graft donor.

This clone has just one count. The CDR3 does not end in the conserved phenylalanine or tryptophan, so this is likely a read error. The limits of the CDR3 on the DNA are not certain, so only TCRdb's listed CDR3 is given. This chain links TRBV7-8 with TRBJ1-4. From germline, CDR1 is SGHVS and CDR2 FQNEAQ. The CDR3 adds up to 12 amino acids, both ends counted. CDR3 in amino acids: CASSCTMPQWKS.

This chain links TRBV18 with TRBJ2-2, with 8 bases lining up with TRBD1. CDR1 and CDR2 from the germline V gene are KGHSH and LQKENI. This CDR3 has 17 residues. V lost 3 bases and J lost 6; bases outside the gene matches: 12. This CDR3 reads CASSPHATGVFSGELFF. CDR3 in DNA: TGTGCCAGCTCACCTCACGCGACAGGGGTTTTTTCCGGGGAGCTGTTTTTT.

This clone has just one count. The CDR3 nucleotides read TGTGCCAGCAGCTTAAGTCCCATACAGGGCCATATGAACACTGAAGCTTTCTTT. It translates to CASSLSPIQGHMNTEAFF. The gene calls are TRBV7-9 and TRBJ1-1, with TRBD1 as a possible D gene (6 bases). V lost 2 bases and J 0 bases, leaving 19 bases between the germline ends. Germline V lookup: CDR1 SEHNR, CDR2 FQNEAQ (reference sequence). This CDR3 comprises 18 residues. The variable domain in full, with the rest retrieved from reference TRBV7-9 and TRBJ1-1, is DTGVSQNPRHKITKRGQNVTFRCDPISEHNRLYWYRQTLGQGPEFLTYFQNEAQLEKSRLLSDRFSAERPKGSFSTLEIQRTEQGDSAMYLCASSLSPIQGHMNTEAFFGQGTRLTVV.

The chain is built from TRBV19 and TRBJ1-2; possibly TRBD1 for D (5 bases). V was pared by 5 bases and J by 4 bases, with 17 bases between. This CDR3 region has 15 residues. Germline CDR1 is LNHDA and CDR2 is SQIVND (reference sequence). The CDR3 region has the DNA TGTGCCAGTAGTTCTCCACTCAGACAGACCTATGGCTACACCTTC. This gives the protein CASSSPLRQTYGYTF.

The CDR3 is CASRRQGYDEQYF. The DNA for the CDR3 is TGTGCCAGTAGAAGGCAGGGATACGACGAGCAGTACTTC. The chain has TRBV19 and TRBJ2-5; D is possibly TRBD1 (5 bases). Judging by the DNA end, TRBJ2-7 fits better; the J call may be wrong. CDR3 length: 13 amino acids. The germline gives CDR1 LNHDA, CDR2 SQIVND (reference sequence).

V and J are TRBV5-6 and TRBJ1-2; TRBD1 is a possible D gene (5 bases). Trimming pared 4 bases from V and 2 bases from J, leaving 15 bases between. CDR1 is SGHDT, CDR2 YYEEEE, per germline. This CDR3 has 15 amino acids. The CDR3 DNA follows: TGTGCCAGCAGCCCTGGGACGGAGGGAAACTATGGCTACACCTTC. Its translation: CASSPGTEGNYGYTF.

The chain has TRBV29-1 and TRBJ2-3; no clear D gene. V gave up 5 bases and J gave up 3 bases, with 12 bases separating them. From germline, CDR1 is SQVTM and CDR2 ANQGSEA. The CDR3 runs 13 residues. The CDR3 spells CSVLSGTTDTQYF. The CDR3 region has the DNA TGCAGCGTTCTAAGTGGTACGACAGATACGCAGTATTTT.

V gene TRBV9 combines with J gene TRBJ2-5; TRBD2 agrees at 8 bases. The J call may be wrong; the DNA end is better matched by TRBJ2-7. This CDR3 has 18 residues. CDR1 and CDR2 (germline): SGDLS, YYNGEE. DNA of the CDR3: TGTGCCAGCAGCGTAGAGGAGGGCACTAGCGGACTGGACTACGAGCAGTACTTC. Its protein product is CASSVEEGTSGLDYEQYF.

This clone occurred once. The rearrangement uses TRBV4-2 and TRBJ2-7, with TRBD2 matching over 11 bases. CDR3 length equals 16 residues. From germline, CDR1 is LGHNA and CDR2 YNFKEQ. The trim removed 5 bases at V and 4 bases at J, leaving 10 bases unmatched. The CDR3 is CASSTRASGGRYEQYF. The CDR3 DNA reads as TGTGCCAGCAGCACGCGGGCTAGCGGGGGGAGGTACGAGCAGTACTTC.

This clone is a singleton in its sample. The chain employs TRBV7-9 and TRBJ2-3; 12 nucleotides match TRBD2. Germline loops: CDR1 SEHNR, CDR2 FQNEAQ (reference sequence). V lost 8 bases to trimming and J lost 2 bases; unmatched junction nucleotides: 5. This CDR3 has 15 residues. The CDR3 sequence is CASGRTSGITDTQYF. In nucleotides, the CDR3 is TGTGCCAGCGGACGGACTAGCGGGATCACAGATACGCAGTATTTT.

The chain recombines TRBV4-1 with TRBJ2-2; 11 bases line up with TRBD2. The CDR3 runs to 16 residues. Germline CDR1 MGHRA, CDR2 YSYEKL. V gave up 4 bases and J gave up 1 base; unmatched junction bases: 2. CDR3 DNA sequence: TGCGCCAGCAGCCCGGGACTAGCGGAGAACACCGGGGAGCTGTTTTTT. Translation: CASSPGLAENTGELFF.

The chain employs TRBV30 and TRBJ2-7; 11 bases align to TRBD1. CDR1 and CDR2 from the germline V gene are GTSNPN and SVGIG (reference sequence). The CDR3 is 15 residues long. V lost 3 bases to trimming and J lost 4 bases; unmatched junction nucleotides: 8. CDR3 sequence (DNA): TGTGCCTGGAGCCCCGTAGGACAGGGGGCATACGAGCAGTACTTC. It specifies CAWSPVGQGAYEQYF.

This clone is a singleton in its sample. V is TRBV25-1 and J is TRBJ2-7, with TRBD2 identical over 10 bases. This CDR3 has 16 amino acids. Trimming at V came to 9 bases and at J to 2 bases, leaving 13 bases not matched to a gene. Germline loops: CDR1 MGHDK, CDR2 SYGVNS. CDR3 nucleotide sequence: TGTGCCAGTAAACGATCTAGCGGGAGTATCCCCTACGAGCAGTACTTC. Translating gives CASKRSSGSIPYEQYF.

J is TRBJ2-7 and V is TRBV19, with a tentative D call TRBD2 (5 bases). The CDR3 extends over 11 amino acids. V was cut by 9 bases and J by 5 bases, with 11 bases left in between. From germline, CDR1 is LNHDA and CDR2 SQIVND (reference sequence). The DNA for the CDR3 is TGTGCCAGCGGGAATGGCCACGAGCAGTACTTC. It is translated as CASGNGHEQYF.

J is TRBJ2-7 and V is TRBV9, with D possibly matching TRBD1 (5 bases). With 4 bases removed from V and 7 bases from J, the gap between germline ends came to 9 bases. The germline V gene has CDR1 SGDLS and CDR2 YYNGEE. The CDR3 contains 11 residues. The CDR3 sequence: CASSPPGEQYF. In nucleotides, the CDR3 is TGTGCCAGCAGCCCCCCAGGGGAGCAGTACTTC. Looking up the rest from reference TRBV9 and TRBJ2-7 gives the full variable domain: DSGVTQTPKHLITATGQRVTLRCSPRSGDLSVYWYQQSLDQGLQFLIQYYNGEERAKGNILERFSAQQFPDLHSELNLSSLELGDSALYFCASSPPGEQYFGPGTRLTVT.

The chain joins TRBV27 to TRBJ2-7, with 9 bases lining up with TRBD1. V lost 6 bases and J lost 3; bases outside the gene matches: 12. From germline, CDR1 is MNHEY and CDR2 SMNVEV (reference sequence). The CDR3 is 16 amino acids. The CDR3, as DNA: TGTGCCAGCAGCAGACGAACCGGGACAGGGAGCTACGAGCAGTACTTC. This codes for CASSRRTGTGSYEQYF.

The CDR3 nucleotides are TGTGCCAGCACCGGCGGGGGGTTGGGTCAGCCCCAGCATTTT. Translating it yields CASTGGGLGQPQHF. The V call is TRBV7-2, the J call TRBJ1-5; D might be TRBD1 (5 bases). Germline-derived CDR1 and CDR2 are SGHTA and FQGNSA. The CDR3 covers 14 residues. V was cut by 7 bases and J by 6 bases, with 16 bases left in between. Variable domain in full (rest from reference TRBV7-2 and TRBJ1-5): GAGVSQSPSNKVTEKGKDVELRCDPISGHTALYWYRQSLGQGLEFLIYFQGNSAPDKSGLPSDRFSAERTGGSVSTLTIQRTQQEDSAVYLCASTGGGLGQPQHFGDGTRLSIL.

The table lists this clone with a count of one. The chain joins TRBV5-1 to TRBJ2-1; TRBD2 agrees at 9 bases. J gave up 5 bases and V 4 bases, and 4 bases lay outside the gene matches. The germline gives CDR1 SGHRS, CDR2 YFSETQ. This CDR3 region has 14 residues. CDR3 in amino acids: CASSPGTSHNEQFF. The CDR3 DNA reads as TGCGCCAGCAGCCCCGGGACTAGCCACAATGAGCAGTTCTTC.

The gene calls are TRBV18 and TRBJ2-1, with a possible D match to TRBD1 (6 bases). Germline loops: CDR1 KGHSH, CDR2 LQKENI. The CDR3 has 15 residues. Trimming pared 5 bases from V and 4 bases from J, leaving 15 bases between. The CDR3 nucleotides read TGTGCCAGCTCAGATACAGGGAGTCTATACAATGAGCAGTTCTTC. Protein sequence: CASSDTGSLYNEQFF.

This clone was found a few times. The chain has TRBV6-4 and TRBJ2-3, with 7 bases identical to TRBD2. In germline, CDR1 is MRHNA, CDR2 SNTAGT. J gave up 12 bases and V 2 bases, and 8 bases lay outside the gene matches. The CDR3 has 13 residues. CDR3 protein: CASSDGLAVPQYF. For the CDR3, the DNA is TGTGCCAGCAGTGACGGGCTAGCGGTACCTCAGTATTTT.

This chain links TRBV19 with TRBJ1-5; perhaps TRBD1 as D (6 bases). V lost 5 bases and J lost 0, with 17 bases in between. Germline V lookup: CDR1 LNHDA, CDR2 SQIVND (reference sequence). CDR3 length: 17 amino acids. In nucleotides, the CDR3 is TGTGCCAGTAGTGATGCGGCAGGGGTTCTTAGCAATCAGCCCCAGCATTTT. Its translation: CASSDAAGVLSNQPQHF.

The chain employs TRBV5-5 and TRBJ1-5; 7 bases map to TRBD1. CDR1 is SGHKS and CDR2 is YYEKEE in the germline V gene (reference sequence). After removal of 1 base from V and 4 bases from J, the junction contained 8 bases not matched to a gene. The CDR3 is 16 amino acids. The CDR3 sequence: CASSLRRDRHNQPQHF. The CDR3 DNA is TGTGCCAGCAGCTTGCGCCGGGACAGACATAATCAGCCCCAGCATTTT.

This sequence joins TRBV27 and TRBJ1-1; unclear D gene. V shed 6 bases and J shed 1 base, with 9 bases lying between them. From germline, CDR1 is MNHEY and CDR2 SMNVEV (reference sequence). This CDR3 has 13 amino acids. CDR3 nucleotides: TGTGCCAGCAGCCAGGTGTGGAACACTGAAGCTTTCTTT. Translating it yields CASSQVWNTEAFF.

J is TRBJ2-7 and V is TRBV7-8; 8 bases match TRBD2. The CDR3 contains 14 residues. The V segment lost 0 bases and the J segment 3 bases; nucleotides outside the gene matches: 1. Germline values: CDR1 SGHVS, CDR2 FQNEAQ. CDR3 residues: CASSLAGTSYEQYF. For the CDR3, the DNA is TGTGCCAGCAGCTTAGCGGGGACTAGCTACGAGCAGTACTTC.

The V gene is TRBV7-2, the J gene TRBJ1-2, with 10 bases identical to TRBD1. The CDR3 totals 14 residues. The trim removed 5 bases at V and 8 bases at J, leaving 8 bases unmatched. Germline V gene lookup returns CDR1 SGHTA and CDR2 FQGNSA. The CDR3 reads CASSQGQGLGGYTF. The CDR3 nucleotides are TGTGCCAGCAGCCAGGGACAGGGGTTAGGAGGCTACACCTTC.

This CDR3 reads CASSELTSGKGQFF. The DNA for the CDR3 is TGCGCCAGCAGTGAGTTAACTAGCGGAAAAGGGCAGTTCTTC. The chain carries TRBV10-1 and TRBJ2-1, with 8 nucleotides matching TRBD2. The CDR3 contains 14 residues. From germline, CDR1 is WNHNN and CDR2 SYGVQD (reference sequence). V was clipped by 1 base and J by 12 bases; unmatched bases: 8.

This chain links TRBV18 with TRBJ1-2; 11 positions agree with TRBD1. The J segment lost 6 bases and the V segment lost 1 base, leaving 4 bases of the junction unmatched. Germline V gene data show CDR1 as KGHSH and CDR2 as LQKENI. This CDR3 is 15 amino acids long. The CDR3, as DNA: TGTGCCAGCTCACCACGGGACAGGGGGGGCGATGGCTACACCTTC. Its translation: CASSPRDRGGDGYTF. The full variable domain, completed using reference TRBV18 and TRBJ1-2, is NAGVMQNPRHLVRRRGQEARLRCSPMKGHSHVYWYRQLPEEGLKFMVYLQKENIIDESGMPKERFSAEFPKEGPSILRIQQVVRGDSAAYFCASSPRDRGGDGYTFGSGTRLTVV.

The chain couples TRBV7-9 to TRBJ2-7; a possible D gene is TRBD2 (5 bases). The germline V gene has CDR1 SEHNR and CDR2 FQNEAQ (reference sequence). The CDR3 is made up of 12 amino acids. Trimming took 6 bases from V and 11 from J, leaving 17 bases between them. In DNA, the CDR3 is TGTGCCAGCAGTTACCCAGGAGGAGAAAAGTACTTC. Translated, it gives CASSYPGGEKYF.

The gene calls are TRBV6-5 and TRBJ1-2; 7 bases match TRBD1. The V gene's germline CDR1 is MNHEY and CDR2 SVGAGI. The V gene end was trimmed by 11 bases and the J gene end by 4 bases; junction bases not matched to a gene: 7. This CDR3 region has 12 residues. CDR3 sequence reads: CAVTQGGYGYTF. The CDR3 DNA reads as TGTGCCGTTACCCAGGGGGGCTATGGCTACACCTTC.

V and J are TRBV28 and TRBJ2-6, with 7 nucleotides matching TRBD1. CDR1 and CDR2 (germline): MDHEN, SYDVKM. The J segment lost 0 bases and the V segment lost 5 bases, leaving 7 bases of the junction unmatched. CDR3 length equals 17 residues. Written as DNA, the CDR3 is TGTGCCAGCAGTACAGGGGTTGGAAGCTCTGGGGCCAACGTCCTGACTTTC. It is translated as CASSTGVGSSGANVLTF.